This T cell receptor beta chain was recovered during a study of early T cells in non-severe SARS-CoV-2 infection. Turning to the study itself: It was bulk RNA from unsorted whole blood that was sequenced, and the chains were unpaired.

V lost 5 bases and J 2 bases, leaving 13 bases between the germline ends. This CDR3 contains 15 residues. Per germline, CDR1 WNHNN and CDR2 SYGVQD (reference sequence). This clonotype has only a few counts. A single record per CDR3 protein comes from TCRdb applying MiXCR to the 5' RACE reads. The sample yields under 85,000 distinct CDR3 sequences, more than 10% seen once. This TCR was recovered from an adult who was a healthcare worker with PCR-confirmed SARS-CoV-2 infection or an uninfected control (not recorded which). The donor label of this sample is uncertain. The sample was whole blood, taken at baseline. The V gene is TRBV10-1, the J gene TRBJ1-3; no definite D call. The CDR3 spells CASSPDRFTGNTIYF. The CDR3 nucleotides read TGCGCCAGCAGTCCTGACCGTTTTACTGGAAACACCATATATTTT.